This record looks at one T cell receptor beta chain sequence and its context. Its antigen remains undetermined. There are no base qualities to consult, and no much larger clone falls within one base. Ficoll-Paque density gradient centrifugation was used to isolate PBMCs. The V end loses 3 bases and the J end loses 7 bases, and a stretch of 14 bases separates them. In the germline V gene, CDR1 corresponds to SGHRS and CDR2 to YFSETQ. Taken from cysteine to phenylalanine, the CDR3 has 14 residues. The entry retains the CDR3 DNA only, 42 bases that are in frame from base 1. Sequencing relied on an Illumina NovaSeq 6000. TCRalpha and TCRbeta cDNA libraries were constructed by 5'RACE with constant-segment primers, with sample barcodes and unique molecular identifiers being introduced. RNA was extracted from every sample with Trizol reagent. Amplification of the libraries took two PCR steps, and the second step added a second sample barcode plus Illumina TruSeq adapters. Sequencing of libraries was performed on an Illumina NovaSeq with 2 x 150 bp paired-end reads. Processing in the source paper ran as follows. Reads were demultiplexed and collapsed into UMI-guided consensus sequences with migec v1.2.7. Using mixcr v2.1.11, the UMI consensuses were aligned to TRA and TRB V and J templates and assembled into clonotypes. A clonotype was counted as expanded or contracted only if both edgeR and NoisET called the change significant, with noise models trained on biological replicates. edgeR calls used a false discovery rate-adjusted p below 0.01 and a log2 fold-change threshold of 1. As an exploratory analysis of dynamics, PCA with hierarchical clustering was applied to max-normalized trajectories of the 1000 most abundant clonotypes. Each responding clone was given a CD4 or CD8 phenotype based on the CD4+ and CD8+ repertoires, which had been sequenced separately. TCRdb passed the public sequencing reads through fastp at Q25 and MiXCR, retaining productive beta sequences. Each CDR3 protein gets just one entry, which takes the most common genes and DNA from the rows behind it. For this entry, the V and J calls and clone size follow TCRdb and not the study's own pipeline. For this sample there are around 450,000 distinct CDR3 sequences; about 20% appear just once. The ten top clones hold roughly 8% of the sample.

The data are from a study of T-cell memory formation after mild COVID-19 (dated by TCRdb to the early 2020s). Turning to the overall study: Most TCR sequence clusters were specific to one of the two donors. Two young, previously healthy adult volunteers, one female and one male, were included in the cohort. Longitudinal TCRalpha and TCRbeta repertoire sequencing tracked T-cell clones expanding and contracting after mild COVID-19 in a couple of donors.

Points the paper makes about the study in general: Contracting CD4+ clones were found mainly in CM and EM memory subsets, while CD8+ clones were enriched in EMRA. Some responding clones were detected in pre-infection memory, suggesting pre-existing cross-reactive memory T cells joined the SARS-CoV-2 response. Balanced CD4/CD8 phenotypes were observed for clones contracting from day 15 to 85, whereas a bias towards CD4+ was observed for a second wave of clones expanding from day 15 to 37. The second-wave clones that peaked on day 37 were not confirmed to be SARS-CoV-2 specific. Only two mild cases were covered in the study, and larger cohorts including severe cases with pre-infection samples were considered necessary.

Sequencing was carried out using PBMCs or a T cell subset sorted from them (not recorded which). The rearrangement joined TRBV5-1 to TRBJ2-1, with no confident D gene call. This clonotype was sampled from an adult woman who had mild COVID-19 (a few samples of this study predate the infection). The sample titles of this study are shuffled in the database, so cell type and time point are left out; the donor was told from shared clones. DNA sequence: TGCGCCAGCAGCTCGCCGGAACCCTTAAATGAGCAGTTCTTC. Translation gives CASSSPEPLNEQFF.